Below, 28 T cell receptor beta chains from the same sample are listed, as sequenced in a study of Ad26.COV2.S vaccination and SARS-CoV-2 variants. Treatment of the sample: roughly 18 received Ad26.COV2.S at low or high dose, single or two shots; about 5 received placebo; per-sample allocation not given. After the first vaccine or placebo injection, samples were drawn on day 63. Profiled with immunoSEQ multiplex PCR; TCRdb holds only in-frame clones, not every one. The profile shows approximately 360,000 clones, about four fifths of them singletons. This material consisted of peripheral blood, taken in a trial of Ad26.COV2.S vaccine versus placebo. The receptor set was obtained from a person aged 18-65 years who received the Ad26.COV2.S COVID-19 vaccine or a placebo.

The chain combines TRBV7-9 with TRBJ2-5; 9 bases agree with TRBD1. CDR3 length equals 15 residues. The ends lost 5 bases at V and 5 bases at J; junction bases unmatched: 9. Germline CDR1 reads SEHNR; CDR2 reads FQNEAQ (reference sequence). CDR3 DNA sequence: TGTGCCAGCAGCCCGGGACAGGGACTCTGGGAGACCCAGTACTTC. It codes for CASSPGQGLWETQYF. The whole variable domain, filled in from reference TRBV7-9 and TRBJ2-5, reads DTGVSQNPRHKITKRGQNVTFRCDPISEHNRLYWYRQTLGQGPEFLTYFQNEAQLEKSRLLSDRFSAERPKGSFSTLEIQRTEQGDSAMYLCASSPGQGLWETQYFGPGTRLLVL.

The chain joins TRBV4-3 to TRBJ1-1; D is unclear. Per germline, CDR1 LGHNA and CDR2 YSLEER. The CDR3 is 14 residues long. Trimming took 4 bases from V and 5 from J, leaving 14 bases between them. The CDR3 DNA reads TGCGCCAGCAGCCGGGAACCCGGGCAAACTGAAGCTTTCTTT. Protein sequence: CASSREPGQTEAFF.

The chain recombines TRBV7-9 with TRBJ1-1; the D is unclear. V was cut by 4 bases and J by 4 bases, with 10 bases left in between. Germline V gene lookup returns CDR1 SEHNR and CDR2 FQNEAQ (reference sequence). CDR3 length: 13 residues. The CDR3 sequence is CASSYEGGTEAFF. In nucleotides, the CDR3 is TGTGCCAGCAGCTACGAGGGAGGCACTGAAGCTTTCTTT.

The chain combines TRBV18 with TRBJ2-5, with 7 bases identical to TRBD2. The CDR3 consists of 14 residues. CDR1 and CDR2 (germline): KGHSH, LQKENI. V gave up 4 bases and J gave up 5 bases; unmatched junction bases: 7. The CDR3 region is CASSQPGRGETQYF. The DNA for the CDR3 is TGTGCCAGCTCACAACCAGGGAGGGGCGAGACCCAGTACTTC.

The rearrangement joins TRBV7-2 to TRBJ2-1; 10 bases align to TRBD2. Germline V lookup: CDR1 SGHTA, CDR2 FQGNSA. This CDR3 has 15 amino acids. With V trimmed by 2 bases and J by 9 bases, 7 bases remained unmatched. The CDR3 DNA sequence: TGTGCCAGCAGCTTACTTAGCGGGGGGCCCAGTGAGCAGTTCTTC. Encoded protein: CASSLLSGGPSEQFF.

This clone has a single count. CDR3 amino acids: CASTHGGPLLAKNIQYF. CDR3 nucleotides: TGTGCCAGCACCCATGGGGGGCCCCTACTAGCCAAAAACATTCAGTACTTC. The chain joins TRBV7-2 to TRBJ2-4; D is possibly TRBD1 or TRBD2 (6 bases each). Germline V CDR1 and CDR2: SGHTA, FQGNSA. With 7 bases removed from V and 0 bases from J, the gap between germline ends came to 19 bases. The CDR3 is 17 residues long.

The CDR3 loop is CASSLVAGSIGYTF. The CDR3 DNA reads TGCGCCAGCAGCTTGGTGGCAGGGAGTATTGGCTACACCTTC. The rearrangement links TRBV5-1 to TRBJ1-2, with D perhaps TRBD1 (5 bases). Germline V gives CDR1 SGHRS, CDR2 YFSETQ. This CDR3 comprises 14 residues. Trimming left V 0 bases short and J 7 bases short, with 13 bases between.

V usage is TRBV9 and J usage is TRBJ1-6, with 8 bases lining up with TRBD1. The CDR3 loop spans 17 amino acids. CDR1 and CDR2 from the germline V gene are SGDLS and YYNGEE. V shed 0 bases, J shed 6 bases, and the junction held 8 bases outside the gene matches. The CDR3 reads CASSVGAQGDFNSPLHF. The CDR3 region has the DNA TGTGCCAGCAGCGTAGGGGCACAGGGGGATTTTAATTCACCCCTCCACTTT. The variable domain in full, completed from reference TRBV9 and TRBJ1-6, reads DSGVTQTPKHLITATGQRVTLRCSPRSGDLSVYWYQQSLDQGLQFLIQYYNGEERAKGNILERFSAQQFPDLHSELNLSSLELGDSALYFCASSVGAQGDFNSPLHFGNGTRLTVT.

The rearrangement joins TRBV27 to TRBJ1-5; 8 bases match TRBD1. Germline CDR1 and CDR2: MNHEY and SMNVEV (reference sequence). The CDR3 loop spans 14 amino acids. V gave up 3 bases and J gave up 6 bases; unmatched junction bases: 4. This chain's CDR3 is CASSLDRVAQPQHF. The CDR3, as DNA: TGTGCCAGCAGTTTGGACAGGGTGGCTCAGCCCCAGCATTTT.

This clone was counted only a few times. The chain carries TRBV5-1 and TRBJ1-4; TRBD1 matches at 8 bases. Germline V gives CDR1 SGHRS, CDR2 YFSETQ. CDR3 length: 14 residues. V dropped 3 bases and J dropped 6; count of bases not matched to a gene: 4. CDR3 in DNA: TGCGCCAGCAGCTACGACAGGGGCCATGAAAAACTGTTTTTT. It encodes CASSYDRGHEKLFF. Filled out from reference TRBV5-1 and TRBJ1-4, the complete variable domain reads KAGVTQTPRYLIKTRGQQVTLSCSPISGHRSVSWYQQTPGQGLQFLFEYFSETQRNKGNFPGRFSGRQFSNSRSEMNVSTLELGDSALYLCASSYDRGHEKLFFGSGTQLSVL.

V and J are TRBV30 and TRBJ1-5, with 10 positions matching TRBD1. J gave up 10 bases and V 3 bases, and 9 bases lay outside the gene matches. Germline V lookup: CDR1 GTSNPN, CDR2 SVGIG (reference sequence). This CDR3 comprises 14 residues. The CDR3 bases are TGTGCCTGGAGGCGGGACAGGGGTACGGGTCCCCAGCATTTT. Translation gives CAWRRDRGTGPQHF.

The chain recombines TRBV7-9 with TRBJ1-2; 7 bases are shared with TRBD1. After removal of 2 bases from V and 5 bases from J, the junction contained 8 bases not matched to a gene. The CDR3 loop spans 15 amino acids. Germline CDR1 SEHNR, CDR2 FQNEAQ (reference sequence). The chain's CDR3 is CASSLTGAQRYGYTF. The DNA for the CDR3 is TGTGCCAGCAGCTTAACAGGGGCACAGAGGTATGGCTACACCTTC.

This clone occurred once. The same CDR3 can be traced to other DNA sequences in this sample. This chain connects TRBV3-1 (or the pseudogene TRBV3-2) to TRBJ1-2; D gene ambiguous. V lost 1 base, J lost 7 bases, and 4 bases lay in between. The CDR3 spans 11 residues. Per the germline V gene, CDR1 is LGHDT and CDR2 is YNNKEL (reference sequence). This CDR3 reads CASSQGGGYTF. The CDR3 bases are TGTGCCAGCAGCCAAGGAGGTGGCTACACCTTC.

The V and J genes are TRBV9 and TRBJ2-2; a weak D match, TRBD2 (6 bases). CDR3 size: 15 residues. Per germline, CDR1 SGDLS and CDR2 YYNGEE. The V and J ends lost 3 bases and 1 base respectively, with 10 bases between them. The CDR3 protein is CASSDRGMNTGELFF. The CDR3 coding sequence is TGTGCCAGCAGCGACCGGGGGATGAACACCGGGGAGCTGTTTTTT.

The chain joins TRBV19 to TRBJ2-3; TRBD2 agrees at 8 bases. This CDR3 contains 14 residues. Germline trimming cut 7 bases from V and 6 bases from J; bases unmatched to any gene: 9. The germline V gene has CDR1 LNHDA and CDR2 SQIVND (reference sequence). The CDR3 DNA reads as TGTGCCAGTAACCCAGCGGGAGCCGTGGATACGCAGTATTTT. Translated: CASNPAGAVDTQYF.

This sequence joins TRBV27 and TRBJ1-1, with no clear D. Per the germline V gene, CDR1 is MNHEY and CDR2 is SMNVEV (reference sequence). This CDR3 is built from 14 residues. V was pared by 3 bases and J by 1 base, with 9 bases between. The CDR3 protein is CASSFDTKNTEAFF. The CDR3 DNA reads TGTGCCAGCAGTTTTGACACTAAGAACACTGAAGCTTTCTTT.

The table lists this clone with a few counts. The rearrangement links TRBV4-3 to TRBJ2-7; D gene uncertain. The CDR3 contains 17 residues. V was cut by 0 bases and J by 1 base, with 16 bases left in between. Germline V CDR1 and CDR2: LGHNA, YSLEER. The CDR3, as DNA: TGCGCCAGCAGCCAAGAGTGGTTAGCTGGCCTTTCCTACGAGCAGTACTTC. The encoded protein is CASSQEWLAGLSYEQYF.

V is TRBV6-5 and J is TRBJ2-6; D may be TRBD2 (6 bases). CDR1 is MNHEY and CDR2 is SVGAGI in the germline V gene. The CDR3 consists of 15 residues. Trimming took 10 bases from V and 0 from J, leaving 13 bases between them. The CDR3 bases are TGTGCCACCTTTTGGGGGGACTCTGGGGCCAACGTCCTGACTTTC. It encodes CATFWGDSGANVLTF.

DNA for the CDR3: TGCGCCAGCAGCCCTGGACAGGGGGCAGGTGAGCAGTTCTTC. It yields the protein CASSPGQGAGEQFF. The rearrangement links TRBV5-1 to TRBJ2-1, with 11 bases that match TRBD1. The V and J ends lost 4 bases and 9 bases, in that order; junction bases with no gene match: 6. Germline V gene sequence: CDR1 SGHRS, CDR2 YFSETQ. The CDR3 runs 14 residues.

This chain links TRBV13 with TRBJ2-1; unclear D gene. The CDR3 is 19 amino acids. Trimming left V 4 bases short and J 5 bases short, with 27 bases between. CDR1 is PRHDT and CDR2 is FYEKMQ in the germline V gene (reference sequence). CDR3 loop: CASSSSGKSHPILDNEQFF. CDR3 in DNA: TGTGCCAGCAGCTCCTCCGGTAAATCCCATCCCATTCTCGACAATGAGCAGTTCTTC.

The count of this clone is one. The CDR3 nucleotides read TGCAGTGCTAGAGTTAGCACTGAAGCTTTCTTT. Translating it yields CSARVSTEAFF. The chain has TRBV20-1 and TRBJ1-1; D is undetermined. Trimming stripped 1 base from V and 4 bases from J, with 4 bases between. Looked up from germline, CDR1 is DFQATT and CDR2 is SNEGSKA (reference sequence). The CDR3 runs 11 residues.

The rearrangement links TRBV9 to TRBJ2-2; perhaps TRBD2 as D (6 bases). The V end lost 5 bases, the J end lost 5 bases, and 10 bases lay between the germline ends. The CDR3 length is 13 residues. The germline V gene encodes CDR1 SGDLS and CDR2 YYNGEE. CDR3 nucleotides: TGTGCCAGCAGTAAACGGGGGACCGGGGAGCTGTTTTTT. This translates into CASSKRGTGELFF.

This clone was counted a single time. The chain combines TRBV29-1 with TRBJ1-2, with a possible D match to TRBD1 (6 bases). This CDR3 region has 11 residues. Trimming took 5 bases from V and 6 from J, leaving 10 bases between them. Germline CDR1 reads SQVTM; CDR2 reads ANQGSEA. In DNA, the CDR3 is TGCAGCGTTAGGGGGGGAGATGGCTACACCTTC. Its protein product is CSVRGGDGYTF.

V is TRBV9 and J is TRBJ1-4; no reliable D call. V lost 2 bases, J lost 3 bases, and 8 bases lay in between. The CDR3 contains 14 residues. The germline gives CDR1 SGDLS, CDR2 YYNGEE. Here the CDR3 reads CASSVQVPNEKLFF. The CDR3, as DNA: TGTGCCAGCAGCGTTCAGGTACCTAATGAAAAACTGTTTTTT. Based on the CDR3 plus reference TRBV9 and TRBJ1-4, the full variable domain is DSGVTQTPKHLITATGQRVTLRCSPRSGDLSVYWYQQSLDQGLQFLIQYYNGEERAKGNILERFSAQQFPDLHSELNLSSLELGDSALYFCASSVQVPNEKLFFGSGTQLSVL.

The chain has TRBV10-3 and TRBJ1-1; D is ambiguous. Germline CDR1 is ENHRY and CDR2 is SYGVKD. The CDR3 has 12 amino acids. The DNA for the CDR3 is TGTGCTTTACGAGCGGAAGACACTGAAGCTTTCTTT. This translates into CALRAEDTEAFF.

The rearrangement joins TRBV28 to TRBJ1-1; no firm D call. The CDR3 extends over 12 amino acids. V was shortened by 2 bases and J by 6 bases, with 7 bases between the two germline ends. Germline V gene data show CDR1 as MDHEN and CDR2 as SYDVKM. CDR3 DNA: TGTGCCAGCAGTTTAGGGGTGGCTGAAGCTTTCTTT. Its protein product is CASSLGVAEAFF.

This chain uses TRBV2 with TRBJ1-1; maybe TRBD1 (6 bases). The CDR3 has 14 amino acids. V was pared by 8 bases and J by 2 bases, with 15 bases between. CDR1 is SNHLY and CDR2 is FYNNEI in the germline V gene. CDR3 coding DNA: TGTGCCAGCCTTCCGGGGGGCCCCAACACTGAAGCTTTCTTT. Translation gives CASLPGGPNTEAFF.

This chain uses TRBV5-4 with TRBJ1-2, with 8 bases matching TRBD1. Germline V gene data show CDR1 as SGHNT and CDR2 as YYREEE (reference sequence). CDR3 length: 13 residues. V shed 4 bases and J 8 bases; nucleotides not matched to a gene: 7. CDR3 in amino acids: CASSPDRGGGYTF. The CDR3 nucleotides read TGTGCCAGCAGCCCTGACAGGGGTGGGGGCTACACCTTC.